Below, 25 T cell receptor beta chains from the same sample are listed, as sequenced in a study of blood T cell repertoires in COVID-19. Using immunoSEQ multiplex PCR, the repertoire was profiled, and TCRdb retains in-frame clones only, with some absent. The sample holds 170,000 or so clones, just over 85% seen once. Sequenced material: peripheral blood. Source of these receptors: a man aged 50 to 59 with active or convalescent COVID-19.

This clone was found a few times. CDR3: CASSVATGSSGGQETQYF. CDR3 sequence (DNA): TGTGCCAGCAGCGTAGCTACGGGGTCTAGCGGGGGCCAAGAGACCCAGTACTTC. This chain links TRBV9 with TRBJ2-5, with 10 bases fitting TRBD2. V was clipped by 0 bases and J by 1 base; unmatched bases: 9. This CDR3 has 18 amino acids. Germline CDR1 and CDR2: SGDLS and YYNGEE.

The V call is TRBV4-2, the J call TRBJ2-3, with D possibly TRBD2 on 6 matching bases. Trimming left V 0 bases short and J 0 bases short, with 10 bases between. This CDR3 contains 16 residues. The germline V gene encodes CDR1 LGHNA and CDR2 YNFKEQ. DNA of the CDR3: TGTGCCAGCAGCCAAGATGGGGGGTTCAGCACAGATACGCAGTATTTT. Its protein is CASSQDGGFSTDTQYF.

The chain couples TRBV5-4 to TRBJ1-1; TRBD1 might be the D (5 bases). The V end was cut by 3 bases, the J end by 4 bases, with 10 bases between. This CDR3 is built from 13 residues. The V gene's germline CDR1 is SGHNT and CDR2 YYREEE (reference sequence). The CDR3 DNA reads TGTGCCAGCAGCTGGGGGAGGTCCACTGAAGCTTTCTTT. Translation: CASSWGRSTEAFF.

V and J are TRBV4-3 and TRBJ1-1, with D maybe TRBD1 (5 bases). The CDR3 contains 16 residues. V gave up 0 bases and J gave up 4 bases, with 15 bases separating them. Per the germline V gene, CDR1 is LGHNA and CDR2 is YSLEER. CDR3 sequence (DNA): TGCGCCAGCAGCCAAGATGATGGGGCTTGGGGCACTGAAGCTTTCTTT. Translating gives CASSQDDGAWGTEAFF.

This clone was found a few times. The V and J genes are TRBV15 and TRBJ1-5; no firm D call. The CDR3 spans 15 residues. The germline CDR1 and CDR2 sequences are LNHNV and YYDKDF (reference sequence). V was cut by 0 bases and J by 0 bases, with 6 bases left in between. CDR3 DNA: TGTGCCACCAGCAGAGATTTTAGTAGCAATCAGCCCCAGCATTTT. This encodes CATSRDFSSNQPQHF.

The chain uses TRBV6-2 or TRBV6-3 and TRBJ1-1; D might be TRBD1 (6 bases). Germline V gives CDR1 MNHEY, CDR2 SVGEGT. V was clipped by 0 bases and J by 4 bases, with 21 bases between them. The CDR3 contains 18 residues. The CDR3 loop reads CASSYSNRFQQGPTEAFF. The CDR3 coding sequence is TGTGCCAGCAGTTACTCGAATAGATTCCAACAGGGACCCACTGAAGCTTTCTTT.

The gene calls are TRBV30 and TRBJ2-2; 8 bases align to TRBD1. This CDR3 spans 13 amino acids. V lost 4 bases, J lost 7 bases, and 5 bases stayed unmatched. Germline V lookup: CDR1 GTSNPN, CDR2 SVGIG (reference sequence). The CDR3 DNA reads TGTGCCTGGAACACACAGGGGGGCGGGGAGCTGTTTTTT. Translating it yields CAWNTQGGGELFF.

The rearrangement links TRBV5-6 to TRBJ1-2, with unresolved D. Between the trimmed V and J ends, which lost 0 bases and 0 bases, there was a span of 3 bases. This CDR3 spans 13 amino acids. The germline V gene has CDR1 SGHDT and CDR2 YYEEEE. The CDR3 region is CASSLGANYGYTF. In DNA, the CDR3 is TGTGCCAGCAGCTTGGGAGCTAACTATGGCTACACCTTC.

The chain recombines TRBV19 with TRBJ1-1; 10 bases are a match to TRBD1. CDR1 is LNHDA, CDR2 SQIVND, per germline (reference sequence). Trimming took 7 bases from V and 4 from J; bases not matched to a gene: 12. This CDR3 is built from 16 residues. The DNA of the CDR3 is TGTGCCAGTAATCGACTTCCGGGACAGGGGCTCACTGAAGCTTTCTTT. It is translated as CASNRLPGQGLTEAFF.

CDR3 coding DNA: TGTGCCAGCAGCTTAGGTACAAACTACGAGCAGTACTTC. This sequence encodes CASSLGTNYEQYF. The chain uses TRBV11-3 and TRBJ2-7; D remains ambiguous. Between the trimmed V and J ends, which lost 1 base and 3 bases, there was a span of 7 bases. The germline V gene encodes CDR1 SGHNT and CDR2 YENEEA. CDR3 size: 13 residues.

This chain connects TRBV3-1 (or the pseudogene TRBV3-2) to TRBJ2-3, with D hard to call. V was clipped by 1 base and J by 0 bases, with 8 bases between them. Germline loops: CDR1 LGHDT, CDR2 YNNKEL (reference sequence). The CDR3 contains 15 residues. The CDR3 bases are TGTGCCAGCAGCCAAGTCTTGCGAAGCACAGATACGCAGTATTTT. The encoded protein is CASSQVLRSTDTQYF.

For the CDR3, the DNA is TGTGCCAGCAGCCCGAGACAGAGTCCCTCCTACGAGCAGTACTTC. It translates to CASSPRQSPSYEQYF. The chain has TRBV11-1 and TRBJ2-7, with a possible D match to TRBD1 (5 bases). Per the germline V gene, CDR1 is SGHAT and CDR2 is FQDESV (reference sequence). This CDR3 spans 15 amino acids. Trimming took off 5 bases at V and 0 bases at J, with 14 bases between the two ends.

V is TRBV18 and J is TRBJ1-1, with D tentatively TRBD1 (5 bases). Between the trimmed V and J ends, which lost 6 bases and 1 base, there was a span of 9 bases. Germline V gives CDR1 KGHSH, CDR2 LQKENI. The CDR3 loop spans 13 amino acids. In DNA form, the CDR3 reads TGTGCCAGCTCGGCAACAGGGAACACTGAAGCTTTCTTT. Translated: CASSATGNTEAFF.

This sequence joins TRBV2 and TRBJ2-1, with D maybe TRBD1 (6 bases). The CDR3 has 14 amino acids. Trimming stripped 5 bases from V and 5 bases from J, with 13 bases between. Looked up from germline, CDR1 is SNHLY and CDR2 is FYNNEI. The CDR3 spells CASSPRTVNNEQFF. The CDR3 DNA follows: TGTGCCAGCAGTCCAAGGACAGTCAACAATGAGCAGTTCTTC.

The rearrangement joins TRBV19 to TRBJ1-2, with 7 bases identical to TRBD1. The ends lost 6 bases at V and 4 bases at J; junction bases unmatched: 5. Germline-derived CDR1 and CDR2 are LNHDA and SQIVND (reference sequence). The CDR3 extends over 13 amino acids. CDR3 sequence: CASSPRDSYGYTF. The CDR3 nucleotides are TGTGCCAGTAGCCCCCGGGACAGCTATGGCTACACCTTC.

The V and J genes are TRBV19 and TRBJ1-3, with unresolved D. Looked up from germline, CDR1 is LNHDA and CDR2 is SQIVND (reference sequence). Trimming pared 10 bases from V and 0 bases from J, leaving 10 bases between. The CDR3 is 13 amino acids. CDR3 DNA: TGTGCCATCAGACTTAGCTCTGGAAACACCATATATTTT. As protein: CAIRLSSGNTIYF.

The chain has TRBV7-2 and TRBJ2-2, with 8 bases lining up with TRBD2. The germline V gene has CDR1 SGHTA and CDR2 FQGNSA. The CDR3 consists of 15 residues. V lost 7 bases, J lost 7 bases, and 11 bases stayed unmatched. The CDR3 nucleotides read TGTGCCAGCACTACTAGCGGCGTACTCGGCGGGGAGCTGTTTTTT. Protein product: CASTTSGVLGGELFF.

V gene TRBV28 combines with J gene TRBJ2-7, with TRBD2 matching 14 bases. The germline CDR1 and CDR2 sequences are MDHEN and SYDVKM. The length of the CDR3 is 18 residues. Trimming at V came to 6 bases and at J to 0 bases, leaving 10 bases not matched to a gene. CDR3: CASRTAGLAGVFSYEQYF. The CDR3 DNA follows: TGTGCCAGCAGGACGGCGGGACTAGCGGGGGTCTTCTCCTACGAGCAGTACTTC.

This chain links TRBV10-3 with TRBJ2-1; possibly TRBD2 for D (6 bases). Germline values: CDR1 ENHRY, CDR2 SYGVKD. The length of the CDR3 is 15 residues. V lost 5 bases and J lost 4, with 15 bases in between. The CDR3 loop is CAISHPAGRYNEQFF. For the CDR3, the DNA is TGTGCCATCAGTCACCCGGCGGGACGGTACAATGAGCAGTTCTTC.

The chain employs TRBV6-4 and TRBJ2-2; D is undetermined. Trimming stripped 0 bases from V and 0 bases from J, with 5 bases between. This CDR3 comprises 15 residues. CDR1 and CDR2 (germline): MRHNA, SNTAGT. The chain's CDR3 is CASSDSRANTGELFF. CDR3 sequence (DNA): TGTGCCAGCAGTGACTCGCGCGCGAACACCGGGGAGCTGTTTTTT.

This clone appeared a single time. The chain couples TRBV4-3 to TRBJ2-1; 7 bases are a match to TRBD2. J lost 12 bases, V lost 0 bases, and 5 bases had no gene match. CDR1 is LGHNA, CDR2 YSLEER, per germline. The CDR3 loop spans 13 amino acids. In DNA form, the CDR3 reads TGCGCCAGCAGCCAAGATGGGGGGGATGTGCAGTTCTTC. Translated: CASSQDGGDVQFF.

The V and J genes are TRBV6-2 or TRBV6-3 and TRBJ2-3, with TRBD1 matching 7 bases. Trimming removed 4 bases from V and 0 bases from J; junction bases left unmatched: 10. CDR3 length: 17 amino acids. Per germline, CDR1 MNHEY and CDR2 SVGEGT. CDR3 protein: CASSSVGQLLSTDTQYF. The CDR3 nucleotides are TGTGCCAGCAGTTCCGTGGGACAGCTACTAAGCACAGATACGCAGTATTTT.

V usage is TRBV10-3 and J usage is TRBJ2-2; TRBD1 aligns across 9 bases. The CDR3 runs to 15 residues. CDR1 ENHRY and CDR2 SYGVKD come from the germline V gene. The ends lost 6 bases at V and 2 bases at J; junction bases unmatched: 4. The CDR3 spells CAISQGQGNTGELFF. CDR3 nucleotides: TGTGCCATCAGCCAGGGACAGGGTAACACCGGGGAGCTGTTTTTT.

The rearrangement links TRBV6-5 to TRBJ2-2; a weak D match, TRBD1 (5 bases). CDR1 is MNHEY, CDR2 SVGAGI, per germline. Trimming left V 4 bases short and J 5 bases short, with 8 bases between. The CDR3 covers 13 residues. The CDR3 coding sequence is TGTGCCAGCAGTTCCGCAGGGACCGGGGAGCTGTTTTTT. Translating it yields CASSSAGTGELFF.

The V and J genes are TRBV11-3 and TRBJ1-1, with TRBD1 matching over 8 bases. There are 16 residues in the CDR3. V gave up 4 bases and J gave up 4 bases; unmatched junction bases: 11. CDR1 SGHNT and CDR2 YENEEA come from the germline V gene. CDR3 in DNA: TGTGCCAGCAGCTCCCGGCTTACAGGGGGAATCACTGAAGCTTTCTTT. It translates to CASSSRLTGGITEAFF.